These 22 T cell receptor beta chains originate from one sample sequenced in a study of CXCR3-negative and CXCR3-positive naive CD8 T cells. All TRB cDNA libraries came from 5' RACE performed with UMI labels. Using the 5' RACE reads, TCRdb records one entry per CDR3 protein without DNA. The repertoire table contains 45,000 to 65,000 distinct CDR3 sequences. Sample: naive CXCR3- CD8+ T cells from blood. Subset indicated: CD45RO-CCR7+CD27+CD95- naive CD8+ T cells lacking CXCR3 (TNR3-). These receptors were collected from a human donor in good health. Some clones in this sample may be carry-over from other donors' samples.

V is TRBV6-2 or TRBV6-3 and J is TRBJ2-7; the TCRdb call, TRBD1, lacks DNA for checking. There are 14 residues in the CDR3. The germline V gene has CDR1 MNHEY and CDR2 SVGEGT. The CDR3 here is CASRPRDGSYEQYF.

The rearrangement links TRBV20-1 to TRBJ2-1; TCRdb selects TRBD2, and the lack of DNA leaves this call unchecked. This CDR3 has 15 residues. The V gene's germline CDR1 is DFQATT and CDR2 SNEGSKA (reference sequence). This CDR3 is CSARGTSGSFNEQFF.

This chain connects TRBV20-1 to TRBJ1-5; with no DNA, the TCRdb D assignment of TRBD1 cannot be verified. CDR3 length: 13 residues. Germline V lookup: CDR1 DFQATT, CDR2 SNEGSKA (reference sequence). The chain's CDR3 is CIDQQTDNQPQHF.

V usage is TRBV29-1 and J usage is TRBJ2-7; TCRdb's D call, TRBD2, is unchecked because there is no DNA. The germline V gene encodes CDR1 SQVTM and CDR2 ANQGSEA. The CDR3 is 13 residues long. The CDR3 loop reads CSVDLAGAYEQYF.

The rearrangement uses TRBV9 and TRBJ2-1. Germline V gene data show CDR1 as SGDLS and CDR2 as YYNGEE. This CDR3 is 12 amino acids long. This CDR3 reads CASSVGNNEQFF.

V usage is TRBV12-3 or TRBV12-4 and J usage is TRBJ1-2; the TCRdb call, TRBD1, lacks DNA for checking. The CDR3 loop spans 15 amino acids. The chain's CDR3 is CAGILGEGQGDGYTF.

The chain has TRBV20-1 and TRBJ1-5; TCRdb outputs TRBD1, but without DNA this stays unchecked. The CDR3 is 16 amino acids. Germline loops: CDR1 DFQATT, CDR2 SNEGSKA (reference sequence). The CDR3 spells CSARDRGMYSNQPRHF.

The chain joins TRBV6-6 to TRBJ2-1; TCRdb proposes TRBD2, but this gene call is untestable without DNA. The germline gives CDR1 MNHNY, CDR2 SVGAGI (reference sequence). The CDR3 is made up of 16 amino acids. The CDR3 region is CASSYATSGGANEQFF.

The chain uses TRBV4-1 and TRBJ2-4; TCRdb designates TRBD1, a call that cannot be tested without DNA. The V gene's germline CDR1 is MGHRA and CDR2 YSYEKL. The CDR3 runs 17 residues. The CDR3 spells CASSQVTGGGAKNIQYF.

The chain carries TRBV6-6 and TRBJ2-1. This CDR3 contains 17 residues. Germline lookup yields CDR1 MNHNY and CDR2 SVGAGI (reference sequence). The CDR3 loop is CASSYYPGLDLYNEQFF.

This chain joins TRBV29-1 and TRBJ2-7. Per the germline V gene, CDR1 is SQVTM and CDR2 is ANQGSEA. This CDR3 has 11 amino acids. The CDR3 spells CSVDEGYEQYF.

The chain uses TRBV5-1 and TRBJ2-7; checking the TCRdb D call of TRBD1 is not possible without DNA. Germline-derived CDR1 and CDR2 are SGHRS and YFSETQ. This CDR3 is 17 amino acids long. The CDR3 loop reads CASSLTGQGIGSYEQYF. The full variable domain, in which reference TRBV5-1 and TRBJ2-7 provide the parts outside the CDR3, is KAGVTQTPRYLIKTRGQQVTLSCSPISGHRSVSWYQQTPGQGLQFLFEYFSETQRNKGNFPGRFSGRQFSNSRSEMNVSTLELGDSALYLCASSLTGQGIGSYEQYFGPGTRLTVT.

The J gene is TRBJ2-7, the V gene TRBV29-1; the TRBD2 assignment by TCRdb is unverifiable without DNA. Germline lookup yields CDR1 SQVTM and CDR2 ANQGSEA. There are 14 residues in the CDR3. The CDR3: CSVIIAGWGYEQYF.

The genes are TRBV29-1 and TRBJ2-1; TCRdb proposes TRBD2, but this gene call is untestable without DNA. Looked up from germline, CDR1 is SQVTM and CDR2 is ANQGSEA. The length of the CDR3 is 17 residues. The CDR3 loop reads CSVEGFGRESSYNEQFF.

This sequence joins TRBV28 and TRBJ1-6; TCRdb reports TRBD1, a call that lacks DNA to check it against. Germline V lookup: CDR1 MDHEN, CDR2 SYDVKM. The length of the CDR3 is 12 residues. CDR3 loop: CASSPPRGGVHF.

The rearrangement uses TRBV29-1 and TRBJ2-7; absent DNA, TCRdb's TRBD2 call cannot be checked. CDR3 length: 13 amino acids. The germline gives CDR1 SQVTM, CDR2 ANQGSEA. The CDR3 loop is CSVGVAGDYEQYF.

The CDR3 sequence: CASRKVGNQPQHF. The V gene is TRBV28, the J gene TRBJ1-5. CDR1 is MDHEN, CDR2 SYDVKM, per germline. CDR3 length equals 13 residues.

The chain employs TRBV12-3 or TRBV12-4 and TRBJ2-7; without DNA, the TCRdb call of TRBD2 cannot be checked. The CDR3 consists of 14 residues. This CDR3 reads CASNLALGGTEQYF.

This chain connects TRBV4-1 to TRBJ2-1; the D call from TCRdb, TRBD1, cannot be confirmed without DNA. The CDR3 consists of 15 residues. Germline CDR1 is MGHRA and CDR2 is YSYEKL. The CDR3 sequence is CASSLSREYLGEQFF.

V gene TRBV11-2 combines with J gene TRBJ2-5. Germline V CDR1 and CDR2: SGHAT, FQNNGV. The CDR3 runs to 13 residues. CDR3 protein: CASSLDELETQYF.

The rearrangement uses TRBV7-4 and TRBJ1-1; absent DNA, TCRdb's TRBD1 call cannot be checked. This CDR3 is built from 18 residues. Per germline, CDR1 SGHVT and CDR2 SQSDAQ. This chain's CDR3 is CASRSRFGAGRLNTEAFF.

The chain's CDR3 is CASSPGQPRTEAFF. The gene calls are TRBV28 and TRBJ1-1; the TCRdb D gene call, TRBD1, has no DNA to confirm it. Germline CDR1 is MDHEN and CDR2 is SYDVKM. The CDR3 runs 14 residues.